This T cell receptor (beta chain) was documented in a study of cytomegalovirus exposure and HLA in healthy donors. Findings and caveats of the study: Relative to the approximately 680-donor mean, N-insertions were reportedly fewer in an Asian-associated ancestry cluster in a later analysis. The investigators catalogued 150 to 200 TCR beta chains as cytomegalovirus-associated.

This CDR3 is built from 14 residues. The germline V gene encodes CDR1 SGDLS and CDR2 YYNGEE. Trimming pared 4 bases from V and 4 bases from J, leaving 11 bases between. Amplification used 60 Vbeta primers and 13 Jbeta primers. The assay was immunoSEQ multiplex PCR, and TCRdb's table has in-frame clones only and misses some. The profile shows fewer than 200,000 clones, roughly 80% of them singletons. Notes on this clone: The antigen is not known.

The sequence was obtained from a young woman in good health and CMV-seronegative. This rearrangement joins TRBV9 to TRBJ2-2; D may be TRBD1 (6 bases). Sequencing was carried out using PBMCs. The CDR3 DNA reads as TGTGCCAGCAGCCCCACAGGGACCACCGGGGAGCTGTTTTTT. As protein: CASSPTGTTGELFF.